The following is a T cell receptor (beta chain) sequence with its context. The sample comes from a study of cytotoxic CD8 clonotypes in ibrutinib-treated CLL. V lost 1 base, J lost 4 bases, and 9 bases lay in between. The CDR3 contains 14 residues. Germline assignment: CDR1 SGHRS and CDR2 YFSETQ. The method was immunoSEQ multiplex PCR; TCRdb's version includes in-frame clones alone and lacks a portion of them. The table lists roughly 250,000 clones, around three quarters of them singletons. The V call is TRBV5-1, the J call TRBJ1-5; tentative D call: TRBD1 (6 bases). This sequence was found in a human donor with chronic lymphocytic leukemia. Sequences were derived from PBMCs, sampled after 24 months of ibrutinib treatment. CDR3 protein: CASSLTGPNQPQHF. The CDR3 DNA follows: TGCGCCAGCAGCTTGACAGGGCCTAATCAGCCCCAGCATTTT. The full variable domain, its missing parts supplied by reference TRBV5-1 and TRBJ1-5, is KAGVTQTPRYLIKTRGQQVTLSCSPISGHRSVSWYQQTPGQGLQFLFEYFSETQRNKGNFPGRFSGRQFSNSRSEMNVSTLELGDSALYLCASSLTGPNQPQHFGDGTRLSIL.